This entry lists 24 T cell receptor beta chains sequenced from one sample in a study of technical replicates of blood from several donors. TCRdb keeps only in-frame clones here, not all; method: immunoSEQ multiplex PCR. The data show fewer than 65,000 clones, 80% to 90% seen once. Sequenced input: PBMCs. Receptors were obtained from a human donor in good health. Some clones in this sample may be carry-over from other donors' samples.

In DNA, the CDR3 is TGTGCCAGTAGTCGCCGTGGGCCGACCACCTACGAGCAGTACTTC. Protein product: CASSRRGPTTYEQYF. The chain couples TRBV19 to TRBJ2-7; D ambiguous. CDR1 LNHDA and CDR2 SQIVND come from the germline V gene (reference sequence). V shed 5 bases and J shed 2 bases, with 16 bases lying between them. The CDR3 has 15 residues. Supplemented by reference TRBV19 and TRBJ2-7, the full variable domain reads DGGITQSPKYLFRKEGQNVTLSCEQNLNHDAMYWYRQDPGQGLRLIYYSQIVNDFQKGDIAEGYSVSREKKESFPLTVTSAQKNPTAFYLCASSRRGPTTYEQYFGPGTRLTVT.

V is TRBV29-1 and J is TRBJ1-2, with D unresolved. CDR3 length: 11 amino acids. Germline lookup yields CDR1 SQVTM and CDR2 ANQGSEA. Deletions cut 5 bases from V and 4 bases from J, with 8 bases between. The CDR3 region has the DNA TGCAGCGTTTCTGAACTCTATGGCTACACCTTC. This encodes CSVSELYGYTF.

This clone was picked up one time. V gene TRBV11-1 combines with J gene TRBJ2-7; 9 nucleotides align to TRBD2. The CDR3 sequence is 14 residues long. CDR1 is SGHAT and CDR2 is FQDESV in the germline V gene (reference sequence). The junction had 2 bases not matched to a gene; V was cut back by 3 bases and J by 2 bases. The CDR3 DNA is TGTGCCAGCAGCTTCGCGGGAGGGCCCTACGAGCAGTACTTC. Translated, it gives CASSFAGGPYEQYF.

Only a few counts were recorded for this clone. The chain combines TRBV19 with TRBJ1-1; D is ambiguous. The V end was cut by 3 bases, the J end by 2 bases, with 7 bases between. The CDR3 length is 13 residues. Per the germline V gene, CDR1 is LNHDA and CDR2 is SQIVND (reference sequence). In DNA, the CDR3 is TGTGCCAGTAGTATTAACAGCAACACTGAAGCTTTCTTT. This sequence encodes CASSINSNTEAFF.

The chain employs TRBV4-1 and TRBJ2-5; TRBD2 matches 7 bases. Germline V gene data show CDR1 as MGHRA and CDR2 as YSYEKL. Germline trimming cut 0 bases from V and 8 bases from J; bases unmatched to any gene: 9. The CDR3 contains 15 residues. DNA of the CDR3: TGCGCCAGCAGCCAAGATCGGGGAGGGGCGGGAACCCAGTACTTC. Translation gives CASSQDRGGAGTQYF.

The gene calls are TRBV27 and TRBJ1-1; D is unclear. Germline V gene data show CDR1 as MNHEY and CDR2 as SMNVEV (reference sequence). The CDR3 is 14 amino acids. Trimming left V 6 bases short and J 2 bases short, with 13 bases between. The CDR3 is CASSRDFINTEAFF. DNA of the CDR3: TGTGCCAGCAGCCGAGATTTCATTAACACTGAAGCTTTCTTT.

This chain connects TRBV5-7 to TRBJ2-1; 7 positions agree with TRBD2. TRBV5-7 is annotated as an ORF whose role is uncertain. J gave up 1 base and V 8 bases, and 18 bases lay outside the gene matches. The CDR3 spans 18 residues. The CDR3 bases are TGTGCCAGTCCCTCCCTTCTGGGGGGGACCCCGTCCTACAATGAGCAGTTCTTC. Translation: CASPSLLGGTPSYNEQFF.

V is TRBV7-2 and J is TRBJ2-7; D is unresolved. This CDR3 region has 15 residues. V lost 5 bases and J lost 5, with 19 bases in between. Germline V gene lookup returns CDR1 SGHTA and CDR2 FQGNSA. The CDR3 reads CASSQLTLGGHEQYF. In DNA form, the CDR3 reads TGTGCCAGCAGCCAGCTAACCCTAGGTGGCCACGAGCAGTACTTC.

The genes are TRBV5-1 and TRBJ2-2; a possible D gene is TRBD1 (6 bases). This CDR3 has 14 amino acids. V shed 2 bases and J shed 4 bases, with 9 bases lying between them. Germline values: CDR1 SGHRS, CDR2 YFSETQ. The CDR3 is CASSFQGGTGELFF. The CDR3 coding sequence is TGCGCCAGCAGCTTTCAAGGGGGCACCGGGGAGCTGTTTTTT.

In its sample, this clone was seen a few times. The chain recombines TRBV30 with TRBJ1-4; D possibly corresponds to TRBD1 (6 bases). Looked up from germline, CDR1 is GTSNPN and CDR2 is SVGIG (reference sequence). The CDR3 is 16 amino acids. Trimming removed 2 bases from V and 5 bases from J, with 18 bases in between. The CDR3 sequence: CAWSSTGWTENEKLFF. Written as DNA, the CDR3 is TGTGCCTGGAGTTCGACAGGTTGGACAGAAAATGAAAAACTGTTTTTT.

The rearrangement uses TRBV19 and TRBJ2-7; 11 positions agree with TRBD2. CDR1 is LNHDA and CDR2 is SQIVND in the germline V gene (reference sequence). J lost 3 bases, V lost 5 bases, and 3 bases had no gene match. This CDR3 has 14 amino acids. The CDR3 protein is CASSFLAGGYEQYF. Written as DNA, the CDR3 is TGTGCCAGTAGTTTTCTAGCGGGGGGCTACGAGCAGTACTTC.

The chain carries TRBV5-4 and TRBJ2-7; 12 bases fit TRBD1. Per germline, CDR1 SGHNT and CDR2 YYREEE (reference sequence). J gave up 7 bases and V 1 base, and 6 bases lay outside the gene matches. CDR3 length: 15 residues. The CDR3 sequence is CASSLSGTGGKEQYF. CDR3 nucleotides: TGTGCCAGCAGCTTGTCCGGGACAGGGGGCAAGGAGCAGTACTTC. Based on the CDR3 plus reference TRBV5-4 and TRBJ2-7, the full variable domain is ETGVTQSPTHLIKTRGQQVTLRCSSQSGHNTVSWYQQALGQGPQFIFQYYREEENGRGNFPPRFSGLQFPNYSSELNVNALELDDSALYLCASSLSGTGGKEQYFGPGTRLTVT.

This chain uses TRBV7-3 with TRBJ2-7; 12 nucleotides align to TRBD2. This CDR3 spans 17 amino acids. Losses at the gene ends were 0 bases for V and 4 bases for J; bases not matched to a gene: 7. CDR1 is SGHTA and CDR2 is FQGTGA in the germline V gene. The CDR3 DNA sequence: TGTGCCAGCAGCTTAACTTGCCTAGCGGGAGGGCCGTACGAGCAGTACTTC. Amino acid sequence: CASSLTCLAGGPYEQYF.

This clone has a handful of counts. The chain uses TRBV4-2 and TRBJ1-1; no firm D call. The germline gives CDR1 LGHNA, CDR2 YNFKEQ. The CDR3 runs to 14 residues. V dropped 3 bases and J dropped 1 base, with 9 bases sitting between them. CDR3 protein: CASSHPDKNTEAFF. The DNA of the CDR3 is TGTGCCAGCAGCCACCCCGACAAGAACACTGAAGCTTTCTTT.

This chain links TRBV7-3 with TRBJ1-4; maybe TRBD1 (6 bases). The germline V and J ends were trimmed by 4 bases and 4 bases, with 13 bases remaining between them. The CDR3 length is 15 residues. Germline assignment: CDR1 SGHTA and CDR2 FQGTGA. This CDR3 reads CASSSRDTINEKLFF. In nucleotides, the CDR3 is TGTGCCAGCAGCTCGAGGGACACTATTAATGAAAAACTGTTTTTT.

This clone was picked up a small number of times. The V and J genes are TRBV6-4 and TRBJ1-5, with D unresolved. CDR1 and CDR2 from the germline V gene are MRHNA and SNTAGT. The CDR3 runs to 13 residues. The ends were cut back, 3 bases at V and 5 bases at J, with 8 bases in the middle. The CDR3: CASSEGEHQPQHF. The CDR3 nucleotides are TGTGCCAGCAGTGAGGGAGAACATCAGCCCCAGCATTTT.

This chain connects TRBV5-1 to TRBJ2-1; D gene ambiguous. V was pared by 4 bases and J by 5 bases, with 13 bases between. The CDR3 length is 14 residues. From germline, CDR1 is SGHRS and CDR2 YFSETQ. This chain's CDR3 is CASSPREAHNEQFF. DNA for the CDR3: TGCGCCAGCAGCCCACGAGAGGCACACAATGAGCAGTTCTTC. The full variable domain, rest sourced from reference TRBV5-1 and TRBJ2-1, is KAGVTQTPRYLIKTRGQQVTLSCSPISGHRSVSWYQQTPGQGLQFLFEYFSETQRNKGNFPGRFSGRQFSNSRSEMNVSTLELGDSALYLCASSPREAHNEQFFGPGTRLTVL.

This chain uses TRBV6-1 with TRBJ2-1; D might be TRBD2 (6 bases). The germline gives CDR1 MNHNS, CDR2 SASEGT. The CDR3 extends over 15 amino acids. V lost 3 bases, J lost 4 bases, and 13 bases lay in between. Here the CDR3 DNA reads TGTGCCAGCAGTGATTTTGGCGGGGCTTACAATGAGCAGTTCTTC. Its translation is CASSDFGGAYNEQFF.

This sequence joins TRBV30 and TRBJ2-1; 8 bases agree with TRBD2. V lost 0 bases, J lost 6 bases, and 10 bases stayed unmatched. The CDR3 sequence is 16 residues long. The V gene's germline CDR1 is GTSNPN and CDR2 SVGIG (reference sequence). CDR3 nucleotide sequence: TGTGCCTGGAGTGTAATTGCGGGAGGCGGGGGCAATGAGCAGTTCTTC. Translated: CAWSVIAGGGGNEQFF.

The rearrangement links TRBV9 to TRBJ2-2; the D gene is possibly TRBD1 (5 bases). The CDR3 runs 16 residues. Germline loops: CDR1 SGDLS, CDR2 YYNGEE. Trimming took 0 bases from V and 7 from J, leaving 16 bases between them. The chain's CDR3 is CASSVGKGAVGGELFF. The CDR3 DNA sequence: TGTGCCAGCAGCGTAGGGAAAGGGGCAGTAGGCGGGGAGCTGTTTTTT.

To note about this clone: At one end the junction does not follow the germline gene, possibly because of a read error. This chain uses TRBV7-2 with TRBJ2-7, with D possibly TRBD2 on 5 matching bases. Germline V gene data show CDR1 as SGHTA and CDR2 as FQGNSA. The CDR3 contains 14 residues. The CDR3 DNA follows: TGTGCCAGCAGCTTAGATCCTAGCTCCCACGAGCAGTACTTC. Protein product: CASSLDPSSHEQYF. Looking up the rest from reference TRBV7-2 and TRBJ2-7 gives the full variable domain: GAGVSQSPSNKVTEKGKDVELRCDPISGHTALYWYRQSLGQGLEFLIYFQGNSAPDKSGLPSDRFSAERTGGSVSTLTIQRTQQEDSAVYLCASSLDPSSHEQYFGPGTRLTVT.

The chain recombines TRBV2 with TRBJ1-6; D is undetermined. V was cut by 8 bases and J by 5 bases, with 13 bases left in between. Looked up from germline, CDR1 is SNHLY and CDR2 is FYNNEI. The CDR3 length is 14 residues. CDR3 sequence: CASRGQTDNSPLHF. For the CDR3, the DNA is TGTGCCAGCCGCGGTCAGACCGATAATTCACCCCTCCACTTT.

The chain combines TRBV4-3 with TRBJ2-1; 10 positions agree with TRBD1. CDR1 LGHNA and CDR2 YSLEER come from the germline V gene. Trimming took 4 bases from V and 4 from J; bases not matched to a gene: 4. The CDR3 has 15 amino acids. DNA of the CDR3: TGCGCCAGCAGCCTCGGGACAGGGGCATACAATGAGCAGTTCTTC. Protein product: CASSLGTGAYNEQFF.

The genes are TRBV2 and TRBJ2-3, with 7 nucleotides matching TRBD2. The CDR3 covers 14 residues. Losses at the gene ends were 6 bases for V and 1 base for J; bases not matched to a gene: 4. CDR1 and CDR2 (germline): SNHLY, FYNNEI. DNA of the CDR3: TGTGCCAGCAGACGGGAGGTGGGCACAGATACGCAGTATTTT. As protein: CASRREVGTDTQYF.